This T cell receptor (beta chain) was documented in a study of cytomegalovirus exposure and HLA in healthy donors. The PCR contained 60 Vbeta and 13 Jbeta primers. Sequencing was performed with immunoSEQ multiplex PCR; in TCRdb, only in-frame clones are kept and a portion is missing. This table holds some 38,000 clones, 68% found once. V was pared by 3 bases and J by 3 bases, with 9 bases between. Looked up from germline, CDR1 is SGHRS and CDR2 is YFSETQ. The CDR3 covers 13 residues. This chain connects TRBV5-1 to TRBJ2-5; D unclear. Sequenced sample: PBMCs. The receptor comes from a man aged 40-50 years in good health and CMV-seronegative. CDR3 residues: CASSSGEEETQYF. The CDR3, as DNA: TGCGCCAGCAGCTCTGGTGAGGAAGAGACCCAGTACTTC.